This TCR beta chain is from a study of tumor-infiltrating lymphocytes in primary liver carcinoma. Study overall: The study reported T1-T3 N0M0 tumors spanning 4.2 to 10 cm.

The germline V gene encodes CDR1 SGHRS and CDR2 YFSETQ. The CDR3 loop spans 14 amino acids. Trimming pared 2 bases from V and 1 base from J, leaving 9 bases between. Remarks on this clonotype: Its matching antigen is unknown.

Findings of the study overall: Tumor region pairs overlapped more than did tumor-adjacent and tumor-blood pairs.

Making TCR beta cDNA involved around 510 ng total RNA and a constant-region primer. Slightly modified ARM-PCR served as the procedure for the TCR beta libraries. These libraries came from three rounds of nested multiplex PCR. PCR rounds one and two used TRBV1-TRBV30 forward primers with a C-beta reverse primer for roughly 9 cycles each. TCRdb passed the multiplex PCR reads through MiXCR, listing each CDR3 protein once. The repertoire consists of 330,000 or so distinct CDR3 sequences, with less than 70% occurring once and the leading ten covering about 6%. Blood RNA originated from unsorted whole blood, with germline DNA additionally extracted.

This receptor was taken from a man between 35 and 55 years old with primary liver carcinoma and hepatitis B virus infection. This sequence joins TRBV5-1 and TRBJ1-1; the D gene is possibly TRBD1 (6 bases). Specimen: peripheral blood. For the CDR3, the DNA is TGCGCCAGCAGCTTCCCGGGACAGAACACTGAAGCTTTCTTT. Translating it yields CASSFPGQNTEAFF.